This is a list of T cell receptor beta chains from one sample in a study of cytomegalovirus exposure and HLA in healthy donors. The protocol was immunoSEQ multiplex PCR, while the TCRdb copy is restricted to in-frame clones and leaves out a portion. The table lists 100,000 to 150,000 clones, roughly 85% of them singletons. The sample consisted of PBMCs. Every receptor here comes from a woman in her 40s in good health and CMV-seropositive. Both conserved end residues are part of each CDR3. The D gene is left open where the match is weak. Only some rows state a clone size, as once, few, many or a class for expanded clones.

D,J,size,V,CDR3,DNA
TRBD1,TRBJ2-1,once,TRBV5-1,CASSLDVGQGHNEQFF,TGCGCCAGCAGCTTGGACGTGGGACAGGGACACAATGAGCAGTTCTTC
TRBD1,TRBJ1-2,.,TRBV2,CASSASGTDLNYGYTF,TGTGCCAGCAGTGCCTCCGGGACAGACCTTAACTATGGCTACACCTTC
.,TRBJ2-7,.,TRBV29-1,CSVVEGASLLSYEQYF,TGCAGCGTTGTAGAGGGAGCTAGTTTGCTATCCTACGAGCAGTACTTC
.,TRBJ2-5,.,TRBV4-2,CASSQDLELTIQETQYF,TGTGCCAGCAGCCAAGATTTGGAGCTAACAATCCAAGAGACCCAGTACTTC
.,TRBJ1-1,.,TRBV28,CASSPRGGLNTEAFF,TGTGCCAGCAGTCCCCGGGGTGGGTTGAACACTGAAGCTTTCTTT
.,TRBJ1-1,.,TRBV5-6,CASSLTVNTEAFF,TGTGCCAGCAGCTTGACAGTGAACACTGAAGCTTTCTTT
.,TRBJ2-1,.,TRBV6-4,CASSSTEVDEQFF,TGTGCCAGCAGCTCCACGGAGGTGGATGAGCAGTTCTTC
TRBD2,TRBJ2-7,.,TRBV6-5,CASSVGLNYEQYF,TGTGCCAGCAGTGTGGGACTAAACTACGAGCAGTACTTC
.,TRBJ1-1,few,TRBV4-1,CASSQEPRNTEAFF,TGCGCCAGCAGCCAAGAGCCGCGGAACACTGAAGCTTTCTTT
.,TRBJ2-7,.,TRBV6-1,CASSEYWGLRQYF,TGTGCCAGCAGTGAATATTGGGGGCTTCGGCAGTACTTC
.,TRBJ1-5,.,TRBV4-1,CASSQDGGAGNQPQHF,TGCGCCAGCAGCCAAGATGGCGGGGCCGGCAATCAGCCCCAGCATTTT
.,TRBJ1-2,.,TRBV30,CAWSVQGYGYTF,TGTGCCTGGAGTGTACAGGGCTATGGCTACACCTTC
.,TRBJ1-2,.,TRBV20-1,CSALSNYGYTF,TGCAGTGCATTATCTAACTATGGCTACACCTTC
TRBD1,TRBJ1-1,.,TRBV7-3,CASSPDRAFEAFF,TGTGCCAGCAGCCCGGACAGGGCTTTTGAAGCTTTCTTT
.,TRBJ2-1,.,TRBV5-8,CASSLLGVQGQFF,TGTGCCAGCAGCTTGCTGGGAGTTCAAGGGCAGTTCTTC
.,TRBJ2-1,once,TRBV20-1,CSALRYDEQFF,TGCAGTGCCCTCAGATACGATGAGCAGTTCTTC
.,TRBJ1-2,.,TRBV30,CAWSDPGGAANGYTF,TGTGCCTGGAGTGACCCGGGGGGGGCCGCGAATGGCTACACCTTC
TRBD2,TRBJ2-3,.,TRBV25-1,CASMQAGGTDTQYF,TGTGCCAGCATGCAAGCGGGAGGAACAGATACGCAGTATTTT
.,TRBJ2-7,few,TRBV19,CASSFTVYYEQYF,TGTGCCAGTAGTTTTACAGTGTACTACGAGCAGTACTTC
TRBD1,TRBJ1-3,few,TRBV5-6,CASSRTGEGHTIYF,TGTGCCAGCAGCCGGACAGGGGAAGGACACACCATATATTTT
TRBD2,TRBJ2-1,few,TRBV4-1,CASSHMAGDNEQFF,TGCGCCAGCAGCCACATGGCGGGAGACAATGAGCAGTTCTTC
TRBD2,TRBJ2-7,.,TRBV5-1,CASSPGASGNYEQYF,TGCGCCAGCAGCCCTGGGGCTAGCGGGAACTACGAGCAGTACTTC
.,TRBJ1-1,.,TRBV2,CASRRGAVAEAFF,TGTGCCAGCAGGCGGGGGGCGGTAGCTGAAGCTTTCTTT
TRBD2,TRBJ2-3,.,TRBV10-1,CASSGSGTSGSTDTQYF,TGCGCCAGCAGTGGGTCGGGGACTAGCGGCAGCACAGATACGCAGTATTTT
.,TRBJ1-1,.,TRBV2,CASRRTDLNTEAFF,TGTGCCAGCAGGAGGACAGATTTGAACACTGAAGCTTTCTTT
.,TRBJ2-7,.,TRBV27,CASSDQGVAGEQYF,TGTGCCAGCAGTGATCAGGGTGTTGCAGGCGAGCAGTACTTC
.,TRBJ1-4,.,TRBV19,CASSIGVGGRHEKLFF,TGTGCCAGTAGTATAGGAGTTGGAGGGCGGCATGAAAAACTGTTTTTT
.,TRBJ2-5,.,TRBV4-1,CASSQDAQNQETQYF,TGCGCCAGCAGCCAAGATGCCCAGAACCAAGAGACCCAGTACTTC
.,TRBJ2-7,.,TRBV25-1,CASSVLPYEQYF,TGTGCCAGCAGTGTCCTTCCCTACGAGCAGTACTTC
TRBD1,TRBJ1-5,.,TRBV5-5,CASSWGTGVQPQHF,TGTGCCAGCAGCTGGGGGACAGGGGTTCAGCCCCAGCATTTT
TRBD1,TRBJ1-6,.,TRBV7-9,CASSLPGQPISPLHF,TGTGCCAGCAGCTTACCGGGACAGCCAATTTCACCCCTCCACTTT
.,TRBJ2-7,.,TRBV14,CASSQVTGSYEQYF,TGTGCCAGCAGCCAAGTTACGGGATCCTACGAGCAGTACTTC
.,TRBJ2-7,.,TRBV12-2,CASRWGLAGGLLGEQYF,TGTGCAAGTCGCTGGGGACTAGCGGGAGGGCTTCTAGGAGAGCAGTACTTC
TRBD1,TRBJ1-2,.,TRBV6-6,CASSYTGGGYTF,TGTGCCAGCAGCTACACAGGGGGTGGCTACACCTTC
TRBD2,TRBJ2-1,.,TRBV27,CASSYLLAGYNEQFF,TGTGCCAGCAGTTACCTACTAGCGGGGTATAATGAGCAGTTCTTC
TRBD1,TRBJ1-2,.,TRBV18,CASSPTGGYGYTF,TGTGCCAGCTCACCGACAGGGGGCTATGGCTACACCTTC
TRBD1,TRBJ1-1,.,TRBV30,CAWRGDRGSGTEAFF,TGTGCCTGGAGGGGAGACAGGGGATCGGGCACTGAAGCTTTCTTT
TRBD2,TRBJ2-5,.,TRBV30,CAWSPGTSGPRGETQYF,TGTGCCTGGAGTCCCGGGACTAGCGGCCCTCGGGGGGAGACCCAGTACTTC
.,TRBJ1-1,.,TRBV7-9,CASSLAGERAFF,TGTGCCAGCAGCTTAGCTGGAGAAAGAGCTTTCTTT
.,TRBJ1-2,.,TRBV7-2,CASSYRLTGYTF,TGTGCCAGCAGCTACCGACTTACCGGCTACACCTTC
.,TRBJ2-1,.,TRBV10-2,CASSDAGSGGSSYNEQFF,TGCGCCAGCAGTGATGCCGGATCTGGAGGCAGCTCCTACAATGAGCAGTTCTTC
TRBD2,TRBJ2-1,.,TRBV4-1,CATGLAGGNEQFF,TGCGCTACGGGACTAGCGGGGGGGAATGAGCAGTTCTTC
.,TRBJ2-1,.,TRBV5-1,CASAGGAGNNEQFF,TGCGCCAGCGCCGGGGGAGCGGGTAACAATGAGCAGTTCTTC
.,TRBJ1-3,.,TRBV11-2,CASSLDRAGNTIYF,TGTGCCAGCAGCTTAGACAGGGCTGGAAACACCATATATTTT
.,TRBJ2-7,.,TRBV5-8,CASSLVGSSYEQYF,TGTGCCAGCAGCTTGGTGGGCAGCTCCTACGAGCAGTACTTC
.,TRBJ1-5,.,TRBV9,CASSVGANQPQHF,TGTGCCAGCAGCGTAGGGGCCAATCAGCCCCAGCATTTT
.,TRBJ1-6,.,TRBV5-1,CASSPSRLGSSYNSPLHF,TGCGCCAGCAGCCCTAGCCGACTCGGAAGCTCCTATAATTCACCCCTCCACTTT
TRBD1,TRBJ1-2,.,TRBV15,CATSTRLTGTGQGYTF,TGTGCCACCAGCACACGCCTAACCGGGACAGGTCAGGGCTACACCTTC
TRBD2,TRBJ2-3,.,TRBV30,CAWSVFLASGSSDTQYF,TGTGCCTGGAGTGTATTCCTAGCTAGCGGGAGCTCAGATACGCAGTATTTT
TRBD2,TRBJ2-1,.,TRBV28,CASSPYWTSGRYNEQFF,TGTGCCAGCAGTCCGTATTGGACTAGCGGGAGATACAATGAGCAGTTCTTC
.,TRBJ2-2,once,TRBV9,CASSSKTGELFF,TGTGCCAGCAGCTCTAAAACCGGGGAGCTGTTTTTT
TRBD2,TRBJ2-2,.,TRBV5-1,CASSLAGGGSWTGELFF,TGCGCCAGCAGCTTGGCCGGCGGGGGGAGTTGGACCGGGGAGCTGTTTTTT
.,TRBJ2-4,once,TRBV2,CASSVLEVGKNIQYF,TGTGCCAGCAGTGTACTCGAGGTTGGCAAAAACATTCAGTACTTC